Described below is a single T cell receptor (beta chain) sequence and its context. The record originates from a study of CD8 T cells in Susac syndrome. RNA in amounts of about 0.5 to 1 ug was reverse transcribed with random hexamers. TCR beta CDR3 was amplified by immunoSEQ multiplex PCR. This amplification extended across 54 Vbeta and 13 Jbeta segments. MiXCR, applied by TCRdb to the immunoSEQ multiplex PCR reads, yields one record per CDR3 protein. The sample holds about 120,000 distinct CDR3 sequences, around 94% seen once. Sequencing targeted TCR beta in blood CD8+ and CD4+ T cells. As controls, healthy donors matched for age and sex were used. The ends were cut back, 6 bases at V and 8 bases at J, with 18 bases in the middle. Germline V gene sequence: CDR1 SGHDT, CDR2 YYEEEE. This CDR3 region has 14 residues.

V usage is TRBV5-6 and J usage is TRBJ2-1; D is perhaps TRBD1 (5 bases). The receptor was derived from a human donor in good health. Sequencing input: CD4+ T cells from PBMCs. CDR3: CASTLGAPRDEQFF. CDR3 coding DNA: TGTGCCAGCACCCTAGGGGCCCCACGGGATGAGCAGTTCTTC.